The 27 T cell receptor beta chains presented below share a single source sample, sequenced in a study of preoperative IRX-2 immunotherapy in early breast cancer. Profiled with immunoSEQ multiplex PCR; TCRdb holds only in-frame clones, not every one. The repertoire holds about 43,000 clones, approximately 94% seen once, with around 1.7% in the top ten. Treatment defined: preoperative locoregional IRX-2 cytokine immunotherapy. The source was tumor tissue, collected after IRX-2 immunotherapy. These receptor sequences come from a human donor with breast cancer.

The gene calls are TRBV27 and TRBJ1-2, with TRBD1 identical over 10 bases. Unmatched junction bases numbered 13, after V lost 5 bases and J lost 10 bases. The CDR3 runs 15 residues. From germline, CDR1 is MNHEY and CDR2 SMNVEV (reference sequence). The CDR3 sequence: CASSPRSRDRGAYTF. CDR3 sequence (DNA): TGTGCCAGCAGTCCTCGATCCCGGGACAGGGGCGCCTACACCTTC.

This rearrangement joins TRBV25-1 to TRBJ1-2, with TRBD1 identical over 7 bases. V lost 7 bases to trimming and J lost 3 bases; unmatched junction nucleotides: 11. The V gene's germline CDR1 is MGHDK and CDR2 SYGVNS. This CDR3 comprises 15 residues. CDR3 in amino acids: CASIMARQGYYGYTF. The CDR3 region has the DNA TGTGCCAGCATCATGGCCAGACAGGGTTACTATGGCTACACCTTC.

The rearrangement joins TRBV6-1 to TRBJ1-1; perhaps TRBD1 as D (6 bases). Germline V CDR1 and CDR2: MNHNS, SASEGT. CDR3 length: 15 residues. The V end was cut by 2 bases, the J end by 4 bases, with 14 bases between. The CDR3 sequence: CASSESGQGSTEAFF. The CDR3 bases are TGTGCCAGCAGTGAAAGTGGGCAGGGGAGCACTGAAGCTTTCTTT.

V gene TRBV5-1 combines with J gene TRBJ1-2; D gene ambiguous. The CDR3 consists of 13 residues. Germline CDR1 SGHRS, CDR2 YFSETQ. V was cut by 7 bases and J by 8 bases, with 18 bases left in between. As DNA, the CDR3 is TGCGCCAGCTCCCCTGGCCCTGAGACCGGCTACACCTTC. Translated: CASSPGPETGYTF.

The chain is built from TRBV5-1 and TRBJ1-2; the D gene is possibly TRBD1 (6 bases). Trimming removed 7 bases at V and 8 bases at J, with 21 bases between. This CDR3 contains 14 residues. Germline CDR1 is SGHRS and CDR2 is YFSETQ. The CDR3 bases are TGCGCCAGCTGCTCCCCGGGGGGCGAGGAGGGCTACACCTTC. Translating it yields CASCSPGGEEGYTF.

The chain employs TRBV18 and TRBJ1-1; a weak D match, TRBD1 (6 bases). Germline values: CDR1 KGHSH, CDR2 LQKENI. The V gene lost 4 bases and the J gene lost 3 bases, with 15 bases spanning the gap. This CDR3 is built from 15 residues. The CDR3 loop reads CASSLGARIDTEAFF. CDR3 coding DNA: TGTGCCAGCTCACTGGGGGCGAGGATTGACACTGAAGCTTTCTTT.

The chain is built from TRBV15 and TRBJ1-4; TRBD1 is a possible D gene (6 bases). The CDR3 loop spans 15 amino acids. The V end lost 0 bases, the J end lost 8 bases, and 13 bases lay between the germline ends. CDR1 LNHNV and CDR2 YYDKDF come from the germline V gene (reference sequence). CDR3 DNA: TGTGCCACCAGCAGAGATGGGGGCCCATCAGAAAAACTGTTTTTT. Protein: CATSRDGGPSEKLFF.

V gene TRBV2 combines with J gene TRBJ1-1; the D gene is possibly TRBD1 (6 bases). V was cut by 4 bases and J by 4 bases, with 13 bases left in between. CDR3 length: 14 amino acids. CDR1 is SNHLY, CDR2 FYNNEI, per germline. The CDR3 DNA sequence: TGTGCCAGCAGTGCTTGGGGGGGCCTCACTGAAGCTTTCTTT. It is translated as CASSAWGGLTEAFF.

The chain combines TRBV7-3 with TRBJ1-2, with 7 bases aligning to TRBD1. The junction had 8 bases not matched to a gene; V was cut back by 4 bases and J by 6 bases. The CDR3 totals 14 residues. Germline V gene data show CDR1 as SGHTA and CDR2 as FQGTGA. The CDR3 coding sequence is TGTGCCAGCAGCTCCCCGGGCAGGGGGGATGGCTACACCTTC. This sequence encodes CASSSPGRGDGYTF.

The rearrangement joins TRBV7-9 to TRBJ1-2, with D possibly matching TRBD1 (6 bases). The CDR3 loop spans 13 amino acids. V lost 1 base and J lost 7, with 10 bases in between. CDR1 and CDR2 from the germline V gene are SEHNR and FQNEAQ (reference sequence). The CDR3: CASSLGRGGGYTF. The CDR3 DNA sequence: TGTGCCAGCAGCTTAGGCAGGGGTGGTGGCTACACCTTC.

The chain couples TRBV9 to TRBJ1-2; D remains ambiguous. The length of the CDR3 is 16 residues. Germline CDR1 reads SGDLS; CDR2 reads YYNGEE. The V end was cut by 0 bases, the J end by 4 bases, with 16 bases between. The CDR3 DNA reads TGTGCCAGCAGCGTAGATCGCCGGGCGGATCTCTATGGCTACACCTTC. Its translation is CASSVDRRADLYGYTF.

Here the CDR3 reads CASSQPTGALSYEQYF. The CDR3 coding sequence is TGTGCCAGCAGCCAACCGACAGGGGCCCTCTCCTACGAGCAGTACTTC. The chain is built from TRBV7-9 and TRBJ2-7, with 8 bases that match TRBD1. Germline V CDR1 and CDR2: SEHNR, FQNEAQ (reference sequence). J lost 0 bases, V lost 5 bases, and 9 bases had no gene match. The CDR3 is 16 residues long.

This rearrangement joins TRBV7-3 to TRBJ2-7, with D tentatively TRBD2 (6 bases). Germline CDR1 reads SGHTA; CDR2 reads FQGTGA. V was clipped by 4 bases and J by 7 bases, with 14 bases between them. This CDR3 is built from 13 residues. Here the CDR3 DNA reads TGTGCCAGCAGCTCCCTACGGGAGAGTGAGCAGTACTTC. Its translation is CASSSLRESEQYF.

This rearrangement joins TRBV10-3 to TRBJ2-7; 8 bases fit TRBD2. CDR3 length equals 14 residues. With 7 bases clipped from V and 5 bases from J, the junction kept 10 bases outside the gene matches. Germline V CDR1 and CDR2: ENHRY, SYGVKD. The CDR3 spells CAITGAGGRNEQYF. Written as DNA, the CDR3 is TGTGCCATCACGGGGGCGGGAGGCAGGAACGAGCAGTACTTC.

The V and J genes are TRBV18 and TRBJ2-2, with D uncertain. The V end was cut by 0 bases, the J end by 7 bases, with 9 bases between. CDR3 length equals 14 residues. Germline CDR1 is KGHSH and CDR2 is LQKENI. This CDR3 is CASSPPEQLGELFF. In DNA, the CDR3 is TGTGCCAGCTCACCACCCGAGCAACTCGGGGAGCTGTTTTTT.

CDR3 amino acids: CATGYRSITDTQYF. In DNA, the CDR3 is TGTGCCACCGGGTACAGGTCTATCACAGATACGCAGTATTTT. The rearrangement uses TRBV15 and TRBJ2-3, with a weak D call TRBD1 (5 bases). Trimming took off 8 bases at V and 2 bases at J, with 14 bases between the two ends. From germline, CDR1 is LNHNV and CDR2 YYDKDF (reference sequence). CDR3 length: 14 amino acids.

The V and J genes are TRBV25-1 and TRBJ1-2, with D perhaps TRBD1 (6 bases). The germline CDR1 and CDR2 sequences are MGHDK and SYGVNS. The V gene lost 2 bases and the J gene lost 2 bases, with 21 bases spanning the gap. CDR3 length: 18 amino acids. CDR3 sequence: CASSEGGAGSAENYGYTF. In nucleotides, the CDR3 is TGTGCCAGCAGTGAAGGGGGGGCAGGGAGCGCCGAGAACTATGGCTACACCTTC.

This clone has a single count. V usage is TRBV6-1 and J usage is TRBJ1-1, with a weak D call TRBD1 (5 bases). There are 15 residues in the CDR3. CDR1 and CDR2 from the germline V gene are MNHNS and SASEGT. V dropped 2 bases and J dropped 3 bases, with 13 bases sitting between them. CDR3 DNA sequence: TGTGCCAGCAGTGAAAGTTCACAGGTAGACACTGAAGCTTTCTTT. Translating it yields CASSESSQVDTEAFF.

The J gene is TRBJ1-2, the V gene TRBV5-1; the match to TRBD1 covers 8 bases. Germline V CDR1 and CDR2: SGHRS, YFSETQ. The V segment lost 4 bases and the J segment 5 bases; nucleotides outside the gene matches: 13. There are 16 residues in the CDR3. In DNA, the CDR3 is TGCGCCAGCAGCGTGGGTCGGGGACAGGAACCTTATGGCTACACCTTC. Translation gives CASSVGRGQEPYGYTF. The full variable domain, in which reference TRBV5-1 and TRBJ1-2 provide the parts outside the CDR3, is KAGVTQTPRYLIKTRGQQVTLSCSPISGHRSVSWYQQTPGQGLQFLFEYFSETQRNKGNFPGRFSGRQFSNSRSEMNVSTLELGDSALYLCASSVGRGQEPYGYTFGSGTRLTVV.

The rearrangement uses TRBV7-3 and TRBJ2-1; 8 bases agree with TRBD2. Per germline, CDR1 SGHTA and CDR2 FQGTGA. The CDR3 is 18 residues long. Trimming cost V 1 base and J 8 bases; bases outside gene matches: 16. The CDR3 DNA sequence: TGTGCCAGCAGCTTAATTGCAGCCGGCAGCGGGAGAGCGGATGAGCAGTTCTTC. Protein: CASSLIAAGSGRADEQFF.

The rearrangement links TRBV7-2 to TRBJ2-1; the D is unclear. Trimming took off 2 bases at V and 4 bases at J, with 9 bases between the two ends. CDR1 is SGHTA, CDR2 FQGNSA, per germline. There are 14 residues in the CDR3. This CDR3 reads CASSLLGSYNEQFF. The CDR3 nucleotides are TGTGCCAGCAGCTTATTGGGATCTTACAATGAGCAGTTCTTC.

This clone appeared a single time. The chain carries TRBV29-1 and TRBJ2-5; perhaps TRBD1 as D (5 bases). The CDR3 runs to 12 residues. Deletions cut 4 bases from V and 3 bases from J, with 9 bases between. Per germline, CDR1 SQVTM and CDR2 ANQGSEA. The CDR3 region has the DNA TGCAGCGTTGGGGTACAGGAAGAGACCCAGTACTTC. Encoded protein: CSVGVQEETQYF.

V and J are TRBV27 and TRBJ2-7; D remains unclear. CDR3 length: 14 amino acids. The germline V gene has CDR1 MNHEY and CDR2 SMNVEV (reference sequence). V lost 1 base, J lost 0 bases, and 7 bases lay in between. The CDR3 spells CASSLYTSSYEQYF. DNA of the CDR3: TGTGCCAGCAGTTTATACACGAGCTCCTACGAGCAGTACTTC.

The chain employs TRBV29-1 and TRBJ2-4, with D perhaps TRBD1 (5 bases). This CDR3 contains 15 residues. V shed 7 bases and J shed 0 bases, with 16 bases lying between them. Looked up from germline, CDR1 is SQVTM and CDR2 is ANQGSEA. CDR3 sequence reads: CSAKSDTVAKNIQYF. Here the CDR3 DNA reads TGCAGCGCAAAATCGGACACCGTAGCCAAAAACATTCAGTACTTC.

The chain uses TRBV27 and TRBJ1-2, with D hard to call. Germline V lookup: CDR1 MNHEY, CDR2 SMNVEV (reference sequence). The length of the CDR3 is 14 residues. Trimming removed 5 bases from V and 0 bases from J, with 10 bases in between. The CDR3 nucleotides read TGTGCCAGCAGTCCTGCAGAAGCTAACTATGGCTACACCTTC. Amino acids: CASSPAEANYGYTF.

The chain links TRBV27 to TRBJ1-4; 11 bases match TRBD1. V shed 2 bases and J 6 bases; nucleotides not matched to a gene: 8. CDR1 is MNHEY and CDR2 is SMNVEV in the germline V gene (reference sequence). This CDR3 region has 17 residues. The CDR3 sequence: CASSLIGGQGVYEKLFF. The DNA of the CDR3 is TGTGCCAGCAGTTTAATAGGGGGACAGGGGGTTTATGAAAAACTGTTTTTT.

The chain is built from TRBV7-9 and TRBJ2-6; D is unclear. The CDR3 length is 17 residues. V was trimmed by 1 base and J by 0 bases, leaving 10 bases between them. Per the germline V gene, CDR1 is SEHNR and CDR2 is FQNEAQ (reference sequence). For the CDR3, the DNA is TGTGCCAGCAGCTTAGGGCTCCGCCTCTCTGGGGCCAACGTCCTGACTTTC. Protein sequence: CASSLGLRLSGANVLTF.